These 6 T cell receptor beta chains came from one sample sequenced in a study of T cells in Graves' hyperthyroidism and ophthalmopathy. RNA transcripts served as the template for amplifying TCR beta CDR3 regions. TCR CDR3 underwent first-round RT-PCR with the HTBI primer set. Using its own MiXCR run on the multiplex PCR reads, TCRdb lists one record per CDR3 protein. Of some 740,000 distinct CDR3 sequences in the sample, around 15% were seen once. The sequencing input was blood. All receptors derive from a woman aged 18-35 years with Graves' hyperthyroidism.

This chain uses TRBV20-1 with TRBJ2-7, with TRBD1 matching over 7 bases. Germline V CDR1 and CDR2: DFQATT, SNEGSKA (reference sequence). There are 13 residues in the CDR3. DNA of the CDR3: TGCAGAGCGACAGGGTCCGATACCTACGAGCAGTACTTC. This encodes CRATGSDTYEQYF.

V and J are TRBV4-3 and TRBJ2-5; 8 bases are a match to TRBD1. Losses at the gene ends were 1 base for V and 2 bases for J; bases not matched to a gene: 9. The CDR3 extends over 17 amino acids. CDR1 LGHNA and CDR2 YSLEER come from the germline V gene. The CDR3 reads CASSQAGQGLGQETQYF. CDR3 coding DNA: TGCGCCAGCAGCCAAGCCGGACAGGGTCTGGGGCAAGAGACCCAGTACTTC.

This clonotype came up a few times. The chain employs TRBV6-5 and TRBJ2-2; perhaps TRBD2 as D (5 bases). With 4 bases removed from V and 6 bases from J, the gap between germline ends came to 9 bases. This CDR3 is 13 amino acids long. Germline CDR1 is MNHEY and CDR2 is SVGAGI. The CDR3 nucleotides are TGTGCCAGCAGTTCTCTGAGGGCCGGGGAGCTGTTTTTT. Its translation is CASSSLRAGELFF.

This clonotype occurred many times. The V and J genes are TRBV29-1 and TRBJ2-3; TRBD2 aligns across 8 bases. This CDR3 is built from 14 residues. V was pared by 6 bases and J by 0 bases, with 5 bases of the junction left unmatched. Per the germline V gene, CDR1 is SQVTM and CDR2 is ANQGSEA. Here the CDR3 DNA reads TGCAGCGTCCGCGGGGGGCCTAGCACAGATACGCAGTATTTT. Encoded protein: CSVRGGPSTDTQYF.

This clonotype was found many times. This chain joins TRBV3-1 and TRBJ2-1; D might be TRBD1 (6 bases). The CDR3 sequence is 16 residues long. Germline loops: CDR1 LGHDT, CDR2 YNNKEL (reference sequence). Trimming shortened V by 6 bases and J by 3 bases, and 18 bases separated the two germline ends. CDR3 sequence: CASSLRTEMIYNEQFF. In DNA, the CDR3 is TGTGCCAGCAGTCTCAGGACAGAAATGATCTACAATGAGCAGTTCTTC.

This clonotype appeared once. This clone may be a read error of a much larger clone one base away. The chain combines TRBV2 with TRBJ2-3; TRBD2 matches at 11 bases. After removal of 8 bases from V and 1 base from J, the junction contained 8 bases not matched to a gene. In germline, CDR1 is SNHLY, CDR2 FYNNEI. The CDR3 length is 16 residues. CDR3 sequence reads: CASGFPTSGGTDTQYF. Here the CDR3 DNA reads TGTGCCAGCGGATTCCCGACTAGCGGGGGCACAGATACGCAGTATTTT. Filled out from reference TRBV2 and TRBJ2-3, the complete variable domain reads EPEVTQTPSHQVTQMGQEVILRCVPISNHLYFYWYRQILGQKVEFLVSFYNNEISEKSEIFDDQFSVERPDGSNFTLKIRSTKLEDSAMYFCASGFPTSGGTDTQYFGPGTRLTVL.